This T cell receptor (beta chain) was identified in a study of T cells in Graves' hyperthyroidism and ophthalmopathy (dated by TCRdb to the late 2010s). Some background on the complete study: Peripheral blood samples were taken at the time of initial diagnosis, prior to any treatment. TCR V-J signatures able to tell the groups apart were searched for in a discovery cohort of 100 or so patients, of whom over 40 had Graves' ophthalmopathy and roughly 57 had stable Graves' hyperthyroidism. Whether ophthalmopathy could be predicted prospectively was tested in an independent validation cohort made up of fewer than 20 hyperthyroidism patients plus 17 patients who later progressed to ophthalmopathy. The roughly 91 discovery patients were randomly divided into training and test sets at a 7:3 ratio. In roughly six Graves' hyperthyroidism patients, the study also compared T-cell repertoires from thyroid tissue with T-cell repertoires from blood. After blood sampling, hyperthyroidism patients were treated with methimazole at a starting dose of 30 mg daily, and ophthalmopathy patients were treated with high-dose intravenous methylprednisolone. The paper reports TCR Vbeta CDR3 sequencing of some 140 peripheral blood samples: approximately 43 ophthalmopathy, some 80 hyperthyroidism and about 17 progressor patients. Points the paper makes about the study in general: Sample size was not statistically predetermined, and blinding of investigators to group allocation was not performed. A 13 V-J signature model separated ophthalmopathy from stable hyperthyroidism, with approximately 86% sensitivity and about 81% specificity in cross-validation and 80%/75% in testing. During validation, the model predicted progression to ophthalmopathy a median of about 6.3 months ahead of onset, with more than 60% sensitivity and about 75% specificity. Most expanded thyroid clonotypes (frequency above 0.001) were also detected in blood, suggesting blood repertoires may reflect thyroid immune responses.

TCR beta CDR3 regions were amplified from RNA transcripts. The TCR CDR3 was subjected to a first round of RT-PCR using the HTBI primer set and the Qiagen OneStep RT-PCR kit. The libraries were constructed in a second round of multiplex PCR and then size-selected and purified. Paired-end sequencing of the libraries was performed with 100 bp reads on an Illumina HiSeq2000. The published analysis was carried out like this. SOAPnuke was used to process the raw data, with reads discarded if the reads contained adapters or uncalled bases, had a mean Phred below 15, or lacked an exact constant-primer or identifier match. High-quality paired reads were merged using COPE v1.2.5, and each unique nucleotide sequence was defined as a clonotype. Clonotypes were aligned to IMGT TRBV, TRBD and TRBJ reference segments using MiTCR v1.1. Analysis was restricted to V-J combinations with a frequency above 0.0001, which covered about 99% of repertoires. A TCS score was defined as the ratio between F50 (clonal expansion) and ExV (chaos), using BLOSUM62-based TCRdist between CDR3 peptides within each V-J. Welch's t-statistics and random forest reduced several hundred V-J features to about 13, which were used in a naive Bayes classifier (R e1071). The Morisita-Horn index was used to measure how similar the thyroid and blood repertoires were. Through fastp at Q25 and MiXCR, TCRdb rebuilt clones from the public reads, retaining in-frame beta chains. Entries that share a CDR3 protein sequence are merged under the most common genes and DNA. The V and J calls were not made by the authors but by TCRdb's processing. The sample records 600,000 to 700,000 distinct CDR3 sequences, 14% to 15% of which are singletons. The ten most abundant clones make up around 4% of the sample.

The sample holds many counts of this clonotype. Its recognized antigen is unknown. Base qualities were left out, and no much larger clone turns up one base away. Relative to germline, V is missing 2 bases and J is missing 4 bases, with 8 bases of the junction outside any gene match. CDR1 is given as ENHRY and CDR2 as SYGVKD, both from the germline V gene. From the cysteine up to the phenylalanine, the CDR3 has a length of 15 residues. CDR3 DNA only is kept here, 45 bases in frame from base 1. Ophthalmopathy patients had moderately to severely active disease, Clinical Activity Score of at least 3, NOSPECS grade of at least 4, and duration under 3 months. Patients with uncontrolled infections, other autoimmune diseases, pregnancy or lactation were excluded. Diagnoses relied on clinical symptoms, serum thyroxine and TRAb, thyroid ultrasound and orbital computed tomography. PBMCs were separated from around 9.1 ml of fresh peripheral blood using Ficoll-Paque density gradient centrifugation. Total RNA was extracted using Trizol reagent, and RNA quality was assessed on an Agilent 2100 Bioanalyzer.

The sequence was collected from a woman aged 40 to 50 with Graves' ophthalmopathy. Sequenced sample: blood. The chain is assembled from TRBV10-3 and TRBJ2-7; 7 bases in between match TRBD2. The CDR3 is CAISEREAPLYEQYF. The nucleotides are TGTGCCATCAGTGAGCGGGAGGCCCCCCTGTACGAGCAGTACTTC.